The clone carrying this TCR beta chain was seen at least ten times. Its target is not known. Quantitative molecular-barcoded 5'-RACE generated the TCR beta libraries. TCRdb re-called the 5' RACE reads with MiXCR, one entry per CDR3 protein. The table records hundreds of thousands of distinct CDR3 sequences, about 11% of them present only once. The V segment lost 5 bases and the J segment 2 bases; nucleotides outside the gene matches: 2. Germline loops: CDR1 ENHRY, CDR2 SYGVKD. This CDR3 comprises 13 residues. The sample comes from a study of CD8 T cells in ankylosing spondylitis. Study observations and caveats: Disease-associated clonotypes exhibited CD8+ identity and were relatively infrequent in peripheral blood.

The clonotype originates from a male donor with ankylosing spondylitis or in good health (not recorded which). The chain couples TRBV10-3 to TRBJ2-5, with 7 bases fitting TRBD1. Sample: blood, either unsorted or a sorted T cell fraction (not recorded which). CDR3 in DNA: TGTGCCATCAGTTCGACAGGGCAAGAGACCCAGTACTTC. Translated, it gives CAISSTGQETQYF.